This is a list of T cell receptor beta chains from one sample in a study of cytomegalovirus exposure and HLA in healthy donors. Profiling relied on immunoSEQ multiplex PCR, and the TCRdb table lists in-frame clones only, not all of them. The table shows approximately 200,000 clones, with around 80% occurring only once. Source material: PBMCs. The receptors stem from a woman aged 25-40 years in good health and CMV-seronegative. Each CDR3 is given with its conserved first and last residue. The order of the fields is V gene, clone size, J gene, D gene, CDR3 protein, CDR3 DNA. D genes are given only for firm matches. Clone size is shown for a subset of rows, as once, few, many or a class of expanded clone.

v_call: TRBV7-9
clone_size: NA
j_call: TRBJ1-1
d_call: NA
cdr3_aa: CASSLAGAGAAFF
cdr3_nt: TGTGCCAGCAGCTTAGCGGGGGCAGGGGCCGCTTTCTTT

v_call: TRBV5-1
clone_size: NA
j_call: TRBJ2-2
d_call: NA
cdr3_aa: CASRAGGLNTGELFF
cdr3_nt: TGCGCCAGTCGGGCAGGGGGGCTTAACACCGGGGAGCTGTTTTTT

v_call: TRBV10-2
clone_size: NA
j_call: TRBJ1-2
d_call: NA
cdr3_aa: CATHREGGYTF
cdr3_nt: TGCGCCACCCACCGTGAGGGCGGCTACACCTTC

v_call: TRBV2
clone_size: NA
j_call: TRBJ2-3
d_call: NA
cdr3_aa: CASVTPGEPTDTQYF
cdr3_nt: TGTGCCAGCGTTACGCCGGGAGAACCTACAGATACGCAGTATTTT

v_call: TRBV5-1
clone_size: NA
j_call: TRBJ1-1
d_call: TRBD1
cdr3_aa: CASSPGSGQVNTEAFF
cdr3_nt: TGCGCCAGCAGTCCGGGTAGCGGACAGGTTAACACTGAAGCTTTCTTT

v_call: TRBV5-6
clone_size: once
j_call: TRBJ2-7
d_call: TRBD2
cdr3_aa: CASSFASGGAGYEQYF
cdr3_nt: TGTGCCAGCAGCTTTGCTAGCGGGGGGGCAGGTTACGAGCAGTACTTC

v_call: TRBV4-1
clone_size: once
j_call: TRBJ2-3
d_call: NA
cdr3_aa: CASSQQGTDTQYF
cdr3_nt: TGCGCCAGCAGCCAACAGGGCACAGATACGCAGTATTTT

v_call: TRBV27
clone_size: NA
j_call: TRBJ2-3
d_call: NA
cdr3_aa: CASSLLGGTDTQYF
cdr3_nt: TGTGCCAGCAGTTTGTTGGGAGGCACAGATACGCAGTATTTT

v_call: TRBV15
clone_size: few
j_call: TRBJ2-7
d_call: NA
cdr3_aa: CATSRVRVADYEQYF
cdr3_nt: TGTGCCACCAGCAGAGTCAGGGTAGCAGACTACGAGCAGTACTTC

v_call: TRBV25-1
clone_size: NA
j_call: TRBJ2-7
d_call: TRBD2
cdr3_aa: CASSALAGVSYEQYF
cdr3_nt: TGTGCCAGCAGTGCTCTAGCGGGAGTTTCCTACGAGCAGTACTTC

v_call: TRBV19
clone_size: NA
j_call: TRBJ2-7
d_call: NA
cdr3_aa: CASIGPHSYEQYF
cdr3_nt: TGTGCCAGTATTGGGCCCCACTCCTACGAGCAGTACTTC

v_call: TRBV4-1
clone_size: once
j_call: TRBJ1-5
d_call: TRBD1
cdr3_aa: CASSQAGGRQPQHF
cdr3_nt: TGCGCCAGCAGCCAAGCAGGGGGTCGCCAGCCCCAGCATTTT

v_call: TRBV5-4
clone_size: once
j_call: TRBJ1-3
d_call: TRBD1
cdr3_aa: CASSPGQGSGNTIYF
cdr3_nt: TGTGCCAGCAGCCCAGGACAGGGGTCGGGAAACACCATATATTTT

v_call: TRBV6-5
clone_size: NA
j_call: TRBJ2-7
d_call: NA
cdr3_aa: CASTPGDVVGEQYF
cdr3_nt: TGTGCCAGCACTCCCGGGGATGTTGTCGGCGAGCAGTACTTC

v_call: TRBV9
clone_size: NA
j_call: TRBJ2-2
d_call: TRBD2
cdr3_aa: CASSVTSRELFF
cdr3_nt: TGTGCCAGCAGCGTGACTAGCCGGGAGCTGTTTTTT

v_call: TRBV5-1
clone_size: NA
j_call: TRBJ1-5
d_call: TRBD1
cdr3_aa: CASSLQGADNQPQHF
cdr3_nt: TGCGCCAGCAGTCTACAGGGGGCTGACAATCAGCCCCAGCATTTT

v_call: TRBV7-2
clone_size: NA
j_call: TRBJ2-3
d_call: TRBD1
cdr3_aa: CASSFGQGSADTQYF
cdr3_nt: TGTGCCAGCAGCTTTGGACAGGGTTCCGCAGATACGCAGTATTTT

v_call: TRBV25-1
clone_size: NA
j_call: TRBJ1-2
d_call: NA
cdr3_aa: CASSLGQSYGYTF
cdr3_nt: TGTGCCAGCAGTCTCGGACAGAGCTATGGCTACACCTTC

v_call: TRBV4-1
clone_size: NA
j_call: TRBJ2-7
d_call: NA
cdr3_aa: CASSPMTDSYEQYF
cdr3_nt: TGCGCCAGCAGCCCCATGACAGACTCCTACGAGCAGTACTTC

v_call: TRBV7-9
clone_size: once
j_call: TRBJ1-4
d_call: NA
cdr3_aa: CASSLDRGSEKLFF
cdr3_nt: TGTGCCAGCAGCTTAGATCGAGGGTCGGAAAAACTGTTTTTT

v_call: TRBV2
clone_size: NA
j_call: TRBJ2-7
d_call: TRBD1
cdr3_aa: CASRVQTGGSYEQYF
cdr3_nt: TGTGCCAGCAGGGTCCAGACAGGGGGGTCCTACGAGCAGTACTTC

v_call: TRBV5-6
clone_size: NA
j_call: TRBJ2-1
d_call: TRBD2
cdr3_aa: CASSLTPGLAGGSSEQFF
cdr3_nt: TGTGCCAGCAGCTTGACCCCGGGACTAGCGGGGGGGTCGTCTGAGCAGTTCTTC

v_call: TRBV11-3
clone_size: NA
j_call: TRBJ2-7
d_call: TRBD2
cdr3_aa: CASSLSGGGAYEQYF
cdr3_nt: TGTGCCAGCAGCTTATCGGGAGGTGGGGCCTACGAGCAGTACTTC

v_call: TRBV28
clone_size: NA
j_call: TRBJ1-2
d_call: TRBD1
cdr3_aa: CASSFFGTGYRGYGYTF
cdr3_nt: TGTGCCAGCAGTTTTTTTGGGACAGGGTATCGCGGCTATGGCTACACCTTC

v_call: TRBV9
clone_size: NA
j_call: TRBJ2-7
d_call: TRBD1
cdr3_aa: CASSGTGTGGSAEQYF
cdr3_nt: TGTGCCAGCAGCGGAACCGGGACAGGGGGGTCCGCCGAGCAGTACTTC

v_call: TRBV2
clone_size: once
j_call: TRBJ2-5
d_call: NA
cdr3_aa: CASSSWTEETQYF
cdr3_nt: TGTGCCAGCAGTTCCTGGACAGAAGAGACCCAGTACTTC

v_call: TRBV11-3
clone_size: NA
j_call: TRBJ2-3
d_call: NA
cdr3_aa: CASSLGRQLTSTDTQYF
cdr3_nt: TGTGCCAGCAGCTTGGGCCGACAGTTAACTAGCACAGATACGCAGTATTTT

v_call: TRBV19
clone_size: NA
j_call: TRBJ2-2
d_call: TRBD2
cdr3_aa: CASMGLAGGTGELFF
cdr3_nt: TGTGCCAGTATGGGGTTGGCGGGAGGCACCGGGGAGCTGTTTTTT

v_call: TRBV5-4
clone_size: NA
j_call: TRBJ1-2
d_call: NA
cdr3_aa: CASRLEVGGYTF
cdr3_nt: TGTGCCAGCAGGCTAGAGGTAGGAGGCTACACCTTC

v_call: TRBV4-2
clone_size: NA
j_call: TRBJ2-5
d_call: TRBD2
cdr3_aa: CASSQGTSRETQYF
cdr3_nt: TGTGCCAGCAGCCAGGGGACTAGCCGAGAGACCCAGTACTTC

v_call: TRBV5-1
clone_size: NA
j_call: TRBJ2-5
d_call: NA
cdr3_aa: CASSLDGKETQYF
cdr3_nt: TGCGCCAGCAGCTTGGACGGGAAAGAGACCCAGTACTTC

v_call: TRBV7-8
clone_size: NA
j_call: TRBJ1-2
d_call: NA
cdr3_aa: CASSSPPRGNYGYTF
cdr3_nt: TGTGCCAGCAGCTCCCCCCCCCGGGGTAACTATGGCTACACCTTC

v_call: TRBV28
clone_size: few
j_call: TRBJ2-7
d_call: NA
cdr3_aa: CASSGGTDLYEQYF
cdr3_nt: TGTGCCAGCAGCGGCGGGACAGATCTCTACGAGCAGTACTTC

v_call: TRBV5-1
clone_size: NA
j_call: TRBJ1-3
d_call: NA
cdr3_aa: CASRRGGDRSRNTIYF
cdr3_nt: TGCGCCAGCAGACGCGGTGGAGACAGGAGCAGAAACACCATATATTTT

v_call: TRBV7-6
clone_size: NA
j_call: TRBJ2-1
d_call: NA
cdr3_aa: CASSLAETSRGEQFF
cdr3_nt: TGTGCCAGCAGCTTAGCGGAAACTAGTCGCGGTGAGCAGTTCTTC

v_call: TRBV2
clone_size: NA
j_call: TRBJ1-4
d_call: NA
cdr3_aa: CASSNQGREGEKLFF
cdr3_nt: TGTGCCAGCAGTAATCAAGGCCGTGAGGGTGAAAAACTGTTTTTT

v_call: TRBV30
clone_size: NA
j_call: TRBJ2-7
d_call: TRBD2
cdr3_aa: CAWSPGLAGGEQYF
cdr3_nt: TGTGCCTGGAGTCCGGGACTAGCGGGGGGCGAGCAGTACTTC

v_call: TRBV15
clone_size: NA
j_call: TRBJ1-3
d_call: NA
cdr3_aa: CATSRDRVLGGNTIYF
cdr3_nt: TGTGCCACCAGCAGAGATCGGGTTTTGGGTGGAAACACCATATATTTT

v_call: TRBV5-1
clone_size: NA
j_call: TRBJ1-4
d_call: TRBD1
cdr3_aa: CASRGTGNEKLFF
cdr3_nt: TGCGCCAGCAGGGGGACAGGGAATGAAAAACTGTTTTTT

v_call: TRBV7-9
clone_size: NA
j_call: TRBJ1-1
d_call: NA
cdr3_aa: CASSLYTEAFF
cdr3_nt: TGTGCCAGCAGCCTGTACACTGAAGCTTTCTTT

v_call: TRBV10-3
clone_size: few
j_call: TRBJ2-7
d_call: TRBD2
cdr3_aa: CAISLTSDYEQYF
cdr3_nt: TGTGCCATCAGTCTGACTAGCGACTACGAGCAGTACTTC

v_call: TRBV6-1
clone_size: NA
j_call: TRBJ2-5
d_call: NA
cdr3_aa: CASRAVAGKQETQYF
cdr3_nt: TGTGCCAGCAGAGCTGTGGCAGGGAAACAAGAGACCCAGTACTTC

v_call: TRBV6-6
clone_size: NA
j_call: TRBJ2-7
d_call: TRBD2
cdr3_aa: CASSSSRTSGRGEQYF
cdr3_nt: TGTGCCAGCAGTTCCTCCCGGACTAGCGGGAGAGGCGAGCAGTACTTC

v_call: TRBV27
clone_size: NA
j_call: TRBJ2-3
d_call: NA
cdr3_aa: CASGGGMNTDTQYF
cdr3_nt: TGTGCCAGCGGGGGCGGCATGAACACAGATACGCAGTATTTT